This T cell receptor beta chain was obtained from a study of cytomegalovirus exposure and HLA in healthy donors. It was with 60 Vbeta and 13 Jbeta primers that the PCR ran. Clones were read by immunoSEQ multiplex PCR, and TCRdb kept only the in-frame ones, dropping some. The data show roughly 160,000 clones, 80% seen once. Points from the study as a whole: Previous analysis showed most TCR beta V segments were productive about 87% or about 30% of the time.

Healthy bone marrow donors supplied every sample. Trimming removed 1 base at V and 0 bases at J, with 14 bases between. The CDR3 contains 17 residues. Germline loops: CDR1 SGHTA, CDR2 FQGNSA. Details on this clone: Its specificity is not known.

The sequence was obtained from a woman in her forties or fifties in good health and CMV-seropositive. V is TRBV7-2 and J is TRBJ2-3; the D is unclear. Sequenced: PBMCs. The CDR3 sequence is CASSLVLRSRSTDTQYF. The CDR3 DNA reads TGTGCCAGCAGCTTAGTTTTGCGGAGCCGCAGCACAGATACGCAGTATTTT.